This T cell receptor beta chain was captured by sequencing in a study of cytomegalovirus exposure and HLA in healthy donors. The study's findings and limits: V- and J-gene trimming in TCR beta was tied to a missense DCLRE1C variant by an analysis performed later. Previous analysis showed most TCR beta V segments were productive about 87% or about 30% of the time. TCR beta chains associated with HLA were, in a later analysis, more clonally expanded than equally common others.

The CDR3 is 15 residues long. Looked up from germline, CDR1 is LGHNA and CDR2 is YSLEER. With 0 bases removed from V and 4 bases from J, the gap between germline ends came to 10 bases. On this clone itself: Its antigen remains unknown.

It was with 60 Vbeta and 13 Jbeta primers that the PCR ran. Sequenced by immunoSEQ multiplex PCR; TCRdb stores in-frame clones only, minus some. The repertoire holds about 140,000 clones, 60% to 85% seen once, with over 6.5% in the top ten. Sequenced: PBMCs. V is TRBV4-3 and J is TRBJ1-3; D ambiguous. The receptor's source is a man aged 40-49 years in good health and CMV-seropositive. The CDR3 coding sequence is TGCGCCAGCAGCCAAGACTCGGAGATCGGAAACACCATATATTTT. This gives the protein CASSQDSEIGNTIYF.